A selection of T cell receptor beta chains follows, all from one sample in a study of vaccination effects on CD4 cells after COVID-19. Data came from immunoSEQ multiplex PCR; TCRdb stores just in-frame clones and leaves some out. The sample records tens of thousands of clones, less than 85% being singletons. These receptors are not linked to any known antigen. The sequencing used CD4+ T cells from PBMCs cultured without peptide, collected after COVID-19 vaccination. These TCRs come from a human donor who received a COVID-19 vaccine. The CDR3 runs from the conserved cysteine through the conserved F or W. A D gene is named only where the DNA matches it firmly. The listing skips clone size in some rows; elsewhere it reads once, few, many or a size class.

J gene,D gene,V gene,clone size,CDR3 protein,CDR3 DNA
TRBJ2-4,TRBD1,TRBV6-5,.,CASRGQGGLNIQYF,TGTGCCAGCAGGGGACAGGGAGGTTTAAACATTCAGTACTTC
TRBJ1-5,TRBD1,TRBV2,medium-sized,CASSERAGGYQPQHF,TGTGCCAGCAGTGAGCGGGCAGGGGGGTATCAGCCCCAGCATTTT
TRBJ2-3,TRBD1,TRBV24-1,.,CATSDYGQGGDTQYF,TGTGCCACCAGTGACTACGGACAGGGCGGGGATACGCAGTATTTT
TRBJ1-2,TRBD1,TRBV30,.,CASEQGARGYTF,TGTGCCTCAGAACAGGGGGCGCGGGGCTACACCTTC
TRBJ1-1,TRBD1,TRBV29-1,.,CSVTGTGNTEAFF,TGCAGCGTCACCGGGACAGGGAACACTGAAGCTTTCTTT
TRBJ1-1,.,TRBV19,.,CASTGDLTEAFF,TGTGCCAGTACCGGGGACCTCACTGAAGCTTTCTTT
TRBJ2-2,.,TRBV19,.,CASSVGWGRTGELFF,TGTGCCAGTAGTGTAGGATGGGGGCGAACCGGGGAGCTGTTTTTT
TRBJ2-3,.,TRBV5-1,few,CASSGSVAVTDTQYF,TGCGCCAGCAGCGGGTCGGTGGCAGTCACAGATACGCAGTATTTT
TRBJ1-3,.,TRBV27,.,CASSSRTGNTIYF,TGTGCCAGCAGTTCGAGGACTGGAAACACCATATATTTT
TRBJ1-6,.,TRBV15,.,CATSRDPRIAYNSPLHF,TGTGCCACCAGCAGAGATCCTCGAATAGCCTATAATTCACCCCTCCACTTT
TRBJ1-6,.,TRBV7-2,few,CASSLTGGGSPLHF,TGTGCCAGCAGCTTAACTGGGGGTGGTTCACCCCTCCACTTT
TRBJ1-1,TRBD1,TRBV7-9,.,CASSLGTGTGEAFF,TGTGCCAGCAGCTTGGGAACCGGGACAGGGGAGGCTTTCTTT
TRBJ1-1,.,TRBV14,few,CASSQYGPNTEAFF,TGTGCCAGCAGCCAATATGGCCCGAACACTGAAGCTTTCTTT
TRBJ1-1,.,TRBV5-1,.,CASSFLGRTGTEAFF,TGCGCCAGCAGCTTCTTAGGACGTACCGGCACTGAAGCTTTCTTT
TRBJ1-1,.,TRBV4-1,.,CASSDGRPFERNTEAFF,TGCGCCAGCAGCGACGGCAGACCCTTCGAGAGGAACACTGAAGCTTTCTTT
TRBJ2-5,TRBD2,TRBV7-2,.,CASSLVGTIQETQYF,TGTGCCAGCAGCTTAGTGGGGACTATCCAAGAGACCCAGTACTTC
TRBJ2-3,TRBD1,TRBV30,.,CAWGTGGADTQYF,TGTGCCTGGGGGACAGGGGGAGCAGATACGCAGTATTTT
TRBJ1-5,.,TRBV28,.,CASTIDSNQPQHF,TGTGCCAGCACCATCGATAGCAATCAGCCCCAGCATTTT
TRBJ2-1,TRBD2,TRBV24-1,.,CATSGLASNEQFF,TGTGCCACCAGTGGACTAGCGAGTAATGAGCAGTTCTTC
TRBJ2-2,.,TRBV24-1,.,CATSDSPGTGELFF,TGTGCCACCAGCGACTCCCCAGGCACCGGGGAGCTGTTTTTT
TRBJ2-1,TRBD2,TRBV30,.,CAWSPPGGSSYNEQFF,TGTGCCTGGAGTCCACCCGGGGGGAGCTCCTACAATGAGCAGTTCTTC
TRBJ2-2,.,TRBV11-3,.,CASSRVGNTGELFF,TGTGCCAGCAGCCGCGTAGGCAACACCGGGGAGCTGTTTTTT
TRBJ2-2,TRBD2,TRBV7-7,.,CASSPTSGGPNTGELFF,TGTGCCAGCAGCCCGACTAGCGGGGGGCCGAACACCGGGGAGCTGTTTTTT
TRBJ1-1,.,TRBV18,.,CASSTTAGVLPEAFF,TGTGCCAGCTCTACGACCGCAGGGGTATTGCCTGAAGCTTTCTTT
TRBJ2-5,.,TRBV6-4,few,CASSREPQETQYF,TGTGCCAGCAGTCGGGAACCTCAAGAGACCCAGTACTTC
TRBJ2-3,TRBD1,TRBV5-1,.,CASSLTTGVGTDTQYF,TGCGCCAGCAGCTTGACGACAGGGGTAGGCACAGATACGCAGTATTTT
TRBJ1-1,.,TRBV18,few,CASSPGRGYTEAFF,TGTGCCAGCTCACCAGGCAGGGGATACACTGAAGCTTTCTTT
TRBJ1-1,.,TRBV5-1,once,CASSPWTGNTEAFF,TGCGCCAGCAGCCCCTGGACGGGAAACACTGAAGCTTTCTTT
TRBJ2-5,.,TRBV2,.,CASSVGQRRGQETQYF,TGTGCCAGCAGTGTAGGACAGAGAAGGGGCCAAGAGACCCAGTACTTC
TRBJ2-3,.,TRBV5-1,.,CASSLGPADTQYF,TGCGCCAGCAGCTTGGGGCCGGCAGATACGCAGTATTTT
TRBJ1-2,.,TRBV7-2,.,CASSHGVNYGYTF,TGTGCCAGCAGCCACGGAGTTAACTATGGCTACACCTTC
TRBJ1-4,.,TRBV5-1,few,CASSYRSGDTINEKLFF,TGCGCCAGCAGCTACCGATCTGGGGACACGATTAATGAAAAACTGTTTTTT
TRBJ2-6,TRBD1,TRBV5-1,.,CASSIGTGSYSGANVLTF,TGCGCCAGCAGCATTGGGACAGGGTCGTACTCTGGGGCCAACGTCCTGACTTTC
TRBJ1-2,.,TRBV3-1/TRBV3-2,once,CASSRGQLSASGYTF,TGTGCCAGCAGCCGGGGGCAGCTCAGCGCAAGCGGCTACACCTTC
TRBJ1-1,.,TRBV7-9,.,CASSLTERVAFF,TGTGCCAGCAGCCTGACCGAGAGGGTAGCTTTCTTT
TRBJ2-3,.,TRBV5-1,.,CASSRTDGTDTQYF,TGCGCCAGCAGCAGGACCGACGGTACAGATACGCAGTATTTT
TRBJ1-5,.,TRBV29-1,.,CSVGTAGNQPQHF,TGCAGCGTGGGGACGGCCGGCAATCAGCCCCAGCATTTT
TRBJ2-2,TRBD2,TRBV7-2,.,CASSPGTSGTGELFF,TGTGCCAGCAGCCCCGGGACTAGTGGAACCGGGGAGCTGTTTTTT
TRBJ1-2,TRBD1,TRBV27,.,CASSLSTGNGYTF,TGTGCCAGCAGTTTATCGACAGGGAATGGCTACACCTTC
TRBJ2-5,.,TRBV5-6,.,CASSLETGYPQYF,TGTGCCAGCAGCTTGGAGACAGGCTATCCCCAGTACTTC
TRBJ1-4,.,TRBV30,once,CAWSVPPTRSTNEKLFF,TGTGCCTGGAGTGTACCCCCGACCCGATCAACTAATGAAAAACTGTTTTTT
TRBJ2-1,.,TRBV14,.,CASSQDVQKQFF,TGTGCCAGCAGCCAAGATGTACAGAAGCAGTTCTTC
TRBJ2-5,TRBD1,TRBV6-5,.,CASSYLQGETQYF,TGTGCCAGCAGTTATCTACAGGGGGAGACCCAGTACTTC
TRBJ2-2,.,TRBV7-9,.,CASRDSTPGELFF,TGTGCCAGCAGAGATTCTACCCCCGGGGAGCTGTTTTTT
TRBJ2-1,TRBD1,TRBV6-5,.,CASREDRGKNEQFF,TGTGCCAGCAGGGAGGACAGGGGGAAGAATGAGCAGTTCTTC
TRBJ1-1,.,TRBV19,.,CASSRQEFGTEAFF,TGTGCCAGTAGTAGACAGGAGTTCGGCACTGAAGCTTTCTTT
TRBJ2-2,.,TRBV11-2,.,CASSLDIGELFF,TGTGCCAGCAGCTTAGATATCGGGGAGCTGTTTTTT
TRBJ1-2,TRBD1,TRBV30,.,CAWGGQGGGYTF,TGTGCCTGGGGGGGACAGGGCGGGGGCTACACCTTC
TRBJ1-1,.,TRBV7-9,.,CASSSTEAATEAFF,TGTGCCAGCAGCTCAACAGAAGCGGCCACTGAAGCTTTCTTT